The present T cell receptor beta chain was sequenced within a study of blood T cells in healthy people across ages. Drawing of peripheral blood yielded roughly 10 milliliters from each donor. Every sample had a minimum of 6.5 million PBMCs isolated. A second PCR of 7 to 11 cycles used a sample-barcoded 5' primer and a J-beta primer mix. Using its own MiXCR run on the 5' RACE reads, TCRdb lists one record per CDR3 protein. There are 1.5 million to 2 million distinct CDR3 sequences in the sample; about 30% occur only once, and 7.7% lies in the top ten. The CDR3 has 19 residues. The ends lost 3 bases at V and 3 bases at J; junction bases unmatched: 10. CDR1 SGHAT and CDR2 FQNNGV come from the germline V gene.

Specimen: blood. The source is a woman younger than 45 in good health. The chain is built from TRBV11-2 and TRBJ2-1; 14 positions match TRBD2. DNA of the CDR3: TGTGCCAGCAGCTTGCCGACTAGCGGGGGGGCGCTAGACTACAATGAGCAGTTCTTC. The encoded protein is CASSLPTSGGALDYNEQFF. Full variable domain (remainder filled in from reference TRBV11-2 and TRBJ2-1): EAGVAQSPRYKIIEKRQSVAFWCNPISGHATLYWYQQILGQGPKLLIQFQNNGVVDDSQLPKDRFSAERLKGVDSTLKIQPAKLEDSAVYLCASSLPTSGGALDYNEQFFGPGTRLTVL.